The sequence of this T cell receptor (beta chain) was determined in a study of graft-versus-host responses after intestinal transplantation. Study-wide context: In this cohort, recipients had multivisceral, liver-intestinal, or isolated intestinal transplants.

As for this clone: The antigen is not known.

General observations from the study: Allografts from individuals with graft-donor T cell macrochimerism displayed high graft-versus-host to host-versus-graft clonal ratios. Detection of GvH clones occurred in recipient marrow, and some had their first appearance in ileum or blood.

Method: immunoSEQ multiplex PCR; TCRdb's copy keeps in-frame clones and lacks some. Among around 50,000 clones, roughly 83% were seen once, and the ten largest hold around 0.5%. This receptor was taken from a human donor who was the organ donor for an intestinal transplant. The sample consisted of unstimulated CD4+ T cells sorted from spleen or lymph node cells, taken before transplant.

The CDR3 protein is CAISETSFGQGYTEAFF. The CDR3 region has the DNA TGTGCCATCAGTGAGACCTCCTTCGGACAGGGCTACACTGAAGCTTTCTTT. J is TRBJ1-1 and V is TRBV10-3, with 8 bases identical to TRBD1. With V trimmed by 2 bases and J by 3 bases, 11 bases remained unmatched. Germline assignment: CDR1 ENHRY and CDR2 SYGVKD. The CDR3 length is 17 residues.